Presented here are 21 T cell receptor beta chains from one specimen sequenced in a study of T cells in Graves' hyperthyroidism and ophthalmopathy. From RNA transcripts, TCR beta CDR3 regions were amplified. During a first-round RT-PCR of the TCR CDR3, the HTBI primer set was used. TCRdb re-called the multiplex PCR reads with MiXCR, one entry per CDR3 protein. The profile covers nearly 750,000 distinct CDR3 sequences, with about a third appearing a single time and about a third taken by the ten largest. Material for sequencing was blood. The receptors come from a woman between 40 and 55 years old with Graves' hyperthyroidism.

This clonotype was recorded many times. The chain employs TRBV29-1 and TRBJ1-2; D is unclear. Trimming removed 4 bases at V and 8 bases at J, with 14 bases between. This CDR3 is built from 12 residues. CDR1 is SQVTM, CDR2 ANQGSEA, per germline. This chain's CDR3 is CSVGPHRRGYTF. DNA for the CDR3: TGCAGCGTTGGCCCCCATCGGCGGGGCTACACCTTC.

The J gene is TRBJ1-2, the V gene TRBV4-1; D perhaps matches TRBD1 (5 bases). CDR1 is MGHRA and CDR2 is YSYEKL in the germline V gene. This CDR3 comprises 14 residues. The V and J ends lost 4 bases and 8 bases respectively, with 17 bases between them. The CDR3 loop reads CASSPTGGMEGYTF. The DNA of the CDR3 is TGCGCCAGCAGCCCGACGGGGGGGATGGAAGGCTACACCTTC.

The rearrangement joins TRBV12-3 or TRBV12-4 to TRBJ2-7; the match to TRBD1 covers 8 bases. This CDR3 spans 14 amino acids. J was trimmed by 3 bases and V by 6 bases; bases with no gene match: 7. The CDR3 region is CASRHDRGLYEQYF. In DNA, the CDR3 is TGTGCCAGCAGGCACGACAGGGGACTCTACGAGCAGTACTTC.

This clonotype was seen a few times. The chain uses TRBV6-6 and TRBJ1-3; D unclear. The CDR3 sequence is 13 residues long. Per germline, CDR1 MNHNY and CDR2 SVGAGI (reference sequence). V was pared by 2 bases and J by 10 bases, with 12 bases between. The DNA of the CDR3 is TGTGCCAGCAGTTACGGGGAGGGAGGAACCATATATTTT. Residues: CASSYGEGGTIYF.

This clonotype has more than one count but fewer than ten. This chain connects TRBV5-4 to TRBJ2-7, with D tentatively TRBD1 (7 bases). The CDR3 is 13 amino acids. Germline V gene sequence: CDR1 SGHNT, CDR2 YYREEE (reference sequence). The V and J ends lost 8 bases and 1 base respectively, with 13 bases between them. The CDR3, as DNA: TGTGCCAGTCAACAGGGGACTTCCTACGAGCAGTACTTC. Protein product: CASQQGTSYEQYF.

Regarding this clonotype: The junction does not match germline at one end; this may be a read error. The rearrangement uses TRBV10-3 and TRBJ2-7; D uncertain. This CDR3 has 15 amino acids. Per the germline V gene, CDR1 is ENHRY and CDR2 is SYGVKD. The CDR3 DNA is TGTGCCAGCAGTTACGTCCAAGGAGCCAGCTACGAGCAGTACTTC. As protein: CASSYVQGASYEQYF.

This clonotype was seen many times. J is TRBJ1-2 and V is TRBV29-1, with 7 nucleotides matching TRBD1. V gave up 0 bases and J gave up 4 bases; unmatched junction bases: 2. The CDR3 is 13 residues long. Germline assignment: CDR1 SQVTM and CDR2 ANQGSEA. The CDR3 DNA is TGCAGCGTTGAAGACAGGGGGGTCTATGGCTACACCTTC. This translates into CSVEDRGVYGYTF.

This chain uses TRBV7-9 with TRBJ1-1; TRBD1 matches at 9 bases. The CDR3 has 16 residues. CDR1 and CDR2 from the germline V gene are SEHNR and FQNEAQ (reference sequence). The V segment lost 5 bases and the J segment 4 bases; nucleotides outside the gene matches: 11. CDR3 sequence: CASSPQDRGEVTEAFF. The CDR3 nucleotides are TGTGCCAGCAGCCCTCAGGACAGGGGTGAGGTCACTGAAGCTTTCTTT.

V and J are TRBV10-3 and TRBJ1-5, with TRBD1 matching over 9 bases. The germline gives CDR1 ENHRY, CDR2 SYGVKD. The CDR3 runs 17 residues. The CDR3 bases are TGTGCTACCAGGGACAGGGAAGGAATGGCGAGCAATCAGCCCCAGCATTTT. Its protein is CATRDREGMASNQPQHF.

The gene calls are TRBV19 and TRBJ1-5; a weak D match, TRBD1 (6 bases). The CDR3 length is 14 residues. Trimming removed 6 bases at V and 6 bases at J, with 15 bases between. Germline V gene data show CDR1 as LNHDA and CDR2 as SQIVND (reference sequence). CDR3 nucleotide sequence: TGTGCCAGTAGCTCCGACAGGAGAGGTCAGCCCCAGCATTTT. Translating gives CASSSDRRGQPQHF.

Here the CDR3 DNA reads TGTGCCAGTAGTCAGGGGGCGGCCTACAATGAGCAGTTCTTC. Amino acid sequence: CASSQGAAYNEQFF. The chain has TRBV19 and TRBJ2-1; 8 bases line up with TRBD1. After removal of 5 bases from V and 2 bases from J, the junction contained 2 bases not matched to a gene. Looked up from germline, CDR1 is LNHDA and CDR2 is SQIVND (reference sequence). The CDR3 contains 14 residues.

The chain recombines TRBV6-5 with TRBJ2-5, with D possibly being TRBD1 (5 bases). CDR3 length: 15 amino acids. Germline CDR1 reads MNHEY; CDR2 reads SVGAGI. Trimming stripped 6 bases from V and 4 bases from J, with 18 bases between. This chain's CDR3 is CASSPTLGQGETQYF. CDR3 coding DNA: TGTGCCAGCAGCCCCACCCTCGGACAAGGAGAGACCCAGTACTTC.

This clonotype occurred many times. The chain uses TRBV19 and TRBJ1-4; D not certain. V was pared by 10 bases and J by 2 bases, with 8 bases between. Germline-derived CDR1 and CDR2 are LNHDA and SQIVND (reference sequence). This CDR3 contains 12 residues. The CDR3 sequence is CATRGTNEKLFF. The CDR3 nucleotides are TGTGCCACCAGAGGGACTAATGAAAAACTGTTTTTT.

The table lists this clonotype with many counts. This rearrangement joins TRBV7-2 to TRBJ1-3, with 8 bases fitting TRBD1. After removal of 2 bases from V and 3 bases from J, the junction contained 6 bases not matched to a gene. The CDR3 has 16 residues. Germline CDR1 reads SGHTA; CDR2 reads FQGNSA. CDR3 in DNA: TGTGCCAGCAGCTTAAGTGGACAGGGTCGTGGAAACACCATATATTTT. Amino acid sequence: CASSLSGQGRGNTIYF.

This clonotype was picked up a small number of times. The chain employs TRBV6-6 and TRBJ1-4, with D perhaps TRBD1 (6 bases). Germline V gives CDR1 MNHNY, CDR2 SVGAGI (reference sequence). Trimming took off 3 bases at V and 12 bases at J, with 14 bases between the two ends. This CDR3 is built from 13 residues. CDR3 in amino acids: CASSYVRAGELFF. CDR3 bases: TGTGCCAGCAGTTATGTACGGGCAGGGGAACTGTTTTTT.

The rearrangement uses TRBV6-6 and TRBJ1-2; D is perhaps TRBD1 (5 bases). CDR1 and CDR2 (germline): MNHNY, SVGAGI (reference sequence). The CDR3 loop spans 12 amino acids. V was pared by 4 bases and J by 14 bases, with 17 bases between. In DNA, the CDR3 is TGTGCCAGCAGTTTAAATACCGGGACGGGGACCTTC. Protein: CASSLNTGTGTF.

The genes are TRBV29-1 and TRBJ2-2; D remains ambiguous. The ends were cut back, 3 bases at V and 3 bases at J, with 8 bases in the middle. Germline V lookup: CDR1 SQVTM, CDR2 ANQGSEA. The CDR3 length is 13 residues. The CDR3 coding sequence is TGCAGCGTTGACAGGATGGACACCGGGGAGCTGTTTTTT. Amino acid sequence: CSVDRMDTGELFF.

This clonotype has ten or more counts. CDR3 residues: CASSRREQGNTIYF. CDR3 nucleotides: TGTGCCAGCAGCCGCCGGGAACAGGGAAACACCATATATTTT. V usage is TRBV2 and J usage is TRBJ1-3, with no clear D. Trimming took 6 bases from V and 4 from J, leaving 13 bases between them. Per germline, CDR1 SNHLY and CDR2 FYNNEI. The length of the CDR3 is 14 residues.

This clonotype appeared many times. The chain has TRBV25-1 and TRBJ1-1; tentative D call: TRBD1 (6 bases). The germline gives CDR1 MGHDK, CDR2 SYGVNS. The CDR3 has 15 residues. With 2 bases removed from V and 3 bases from J, the gap between germline ends came to 13 bases. The CDR3 is CASSEQARGDTEAFF. As DNA, the CDR3 is TGTGCCAGCAGTGAACAGGCGAGGGGGGACACTGAAGCTTTCTTT.

The genes are TRBV7-8 and TRBJ2-1; 11 bases agree with TRBD2. There are 14 residues in the CDR3. V was clipped by 6 bases and J by 8 bases; unmatched bases: 6. Per the germline V gene, CDR1 is SGHVS and CDR2 is FQNEAQ. This CDR3 is CASRLAGGIDEQFF. The CDR3, as DNA: TGTGCCAGCAGGCTAGCGGGGGGTATCGATGAGCAGTTCTTC. The variable domain in full, completed from reference TRBV7-8 and TRBJ2-1, reads GAGVSQSPRYKVAKRGQDVALRCDPISGHVSLFWYQQALGQGPEFLTYFQNEAQLDKSGLPSDRFFAERPEGSVSTLKIQRTQQEDSAVYLCASRLAGGIDEQFFGPGTRLTVL.

The chain joins TRBV12-3 or TRBV12-4 to TRBJ2-7; TRBD2 matches at 12 bases. The CDR3 covers 16 residues. V shed 6 bases and J 7 bases; nucleotides not matched to a gene: 13. CDR3 amino acids: CASSTRTSGRSSEQYF. DNA for the CDR3: TGTGCCAGCAGCACCCGAACTAGCGGGAGGTCGAGTGAGCAGTACTTC.